This T cell receptor beta chain appears in the sequencing data of a study of beta chain features in type 1 diabetes. Study-level results: Patients with Type 1 diabetes showed moderately but significantly shorter TCRB CDR3s in all four CD4+ subsets.

Expressed TCRB transcripts got sequenced, as all isolated RNA was reverse transcribed. The data were produced by immunoSEQ multiplex PCR, yet TCRdb's version contains in-frame clones alone and is incomplete. In the table there are about 160,000 clones, about 8.1% of which are singletons. The germline gives CDR1 MDHEN, CDR2 SYDVKM. This CDR3 has 12 residues. Trimming took off 9 bases at V and 6 bases at J, with 15 bases between the two ends. As concerns this clone: Its antigen is unknown.

The specimen was central memory CD4+ T cells from blood. This TCR was recovered from a young woman with type 1 diabetes. The gene calls are TRBV28 and TRBJ2-7; D is perhaps TRBD1 (6 bases). CDR3 protein: CASRGYSGEQYF. The CDR3 DNA sequence: TGTGCCAGTAGGGGGTATTCTGGCGAGCAGTACTTC.